The present entry profiles one TCR beta chain with its context. The target antigen is unknown. Terminally differentiated effector memory CD45RA+ cells were left out of the naive CD8 fraction, which was CD45RO-negative and positively selected for CCR7. This record comes from a study of shared clonotypes between healthy human individuals. General observations from the study: Compared with clonotypes that all four donors shared, non-shared clonotypes had lower generation probabilities.

The CDR3 has 17 residues. Germline V CDR1 and CDR2: SNHLY, FYNNEI. The V and J ends lost 4 bases and 5 bases, in that order; junction bases with no gene match: 11. Genomic DNA per cell subset filled all wells of several immunoSEQ plates. Some clones are missing from TCRdb's copy, which holds only in-frame ones; the method was immunoSEQ multiplex PCR. The profile covers around 2,100,000 clones, with approximately 94% appearing a single time and approximately 1.2% taken by the ten largest. The sequenced sample was naive CD8+ T cells sorted from blood. V is TRBV2 and J is TRBJ2-2; 9 bases map to TRBD1. This sequence was found in a man younger than 30 in good health. CDR3 sequence: CASSVVRDRVGTGELFF. In DNA form, the CDR3 reads TGTGCCAGCAGTGTAGTCCGGGACAGGGTAGGGACCGGGGAGCTGTTTTTT.